This TCR beta chain was recovered during a study of vaccination and CD4 T cells after COVID-19 (dated by TCRdb to between 2021 and 2022). For context, the study as a whole: SARS-CoV-2 positivity had been established in the convalescent patients by nasal swab PCR, and mild disease was recorded in nine or ten of these patients and severe disease in one. Six males and four females were included in the convalescent cohort, with two Hispanic individuals, seven Caucasians, two Asians and one multiracial person represented. Two doses of either the Pfizer-BioNTech BNT162b2 vaccine (n=8) or the Moderna mRNA-1273 vaccine (n=2) were administered to participants. Post-COVID blood samples were collected from convalescent patients a median of around 100 days after diagnosis, with a range of roughly 35 to 180 days. Post-vaccine blood samples were collected a median of around 2.5 months after the second vaccine dose, ranging from about 13 to 250 days. The cultures were stimulated with overlapping spike peptide pools from SARS-CoV-2 and from the common cold coronaviruses HCoV-NL63, HCoV-OC43 and HCoV-229E. In control cultures, a CEFX viral epitope pool was used as positive control, an HIV-1 Nef peptide pool was used as negative control, or no peptide was added. The spike-specific CD4+ TCR repertoire was compared before and after mRNA vaccination in fewer than eleven COVID-19 convalescent patients and a handful of infection-naive healthy vaccine recipients.

Broader findings and caveats from the paper: An increase in the median number of SARS-CoV-2-reactive clonotypes from approximately 23 after infection to a few dozen after vaccination was observed, but the change was not found to be significant. The number of convalescent patients in the study was relatively small, and the study did not examine early timepoints following natural infection. In convalescent patients, a median roughly 83% of post-vaccine SARS-CoV-2-reactive clones were detected only after vaccination, and vaccine-specific priming was suggested by this finding. Of the vaccine-specific clones in convalescent patients, 304 of 307, or nearly all, reacted only to SARS-CoV-2 spike and did not cross-react with common cold coronaviruses.

As regards this clonotype: It lacks a known antigen. No per-base quality is available; no much larger clone lies one base away.

The method was PCR. TCR sequencing of DNA from cultured CD4+ T cells used the Oncomine TCR Beta short-read assay at the Johns Hopkins FTIC core. The QIAamp micro DNA kit was used to extract genomic DNA from the cultured CD4+ T cells. The Oncomine TCR Beta libraries from cultured CD4+ T cells were pooled using unique dual indexes and then sequenced on an Illumina iSeq 100. The study's own analysis went as follows. Non-productive sequences were removed, and CDR3s not starting with C, not ending with F or W, or shorter than 7 amino acids were discarded. The MANAFEST web application was used to identify antigen-specific clonotypes by comparing peptide-stimulated wells against reference wells and other culture wells. An FDR below 0.05, an odds ratio above 5, and a productive frequency above 0.1% in at least two of three replicate wells were required for clones to be considered positive. Clonotypes that were significantly expanded in both SARS-CoV-2 spike wells and at least one common cold coronavirus spike condition were defined as cross-reactive. CDR3 homology was assessed with Levenshtein distances (stringdist) and unrooted phylogenetic trees (ape) in R version 3.6.1. TCRdb reanalyzed the raw reads on its own, using fastp at Q25 for trimming and MiXCR for clone calling, and kept in-frame beta chains. Merged by CDR3 protein, the rows form single entries marked with the most common genes and DNA. The V and J calls and clone size come from TCRdb's table, not from the authors' own analysis. The sample includes 15,000 or so distinct CDR3 sequences, with around 50% observed a single time. Of the sample, roughly 25% falls within the top ten clones.

Taken with the paper, the label for treatment or condition translates to: roughly ten-day PBMC culture with coronavirus spike peptide pools or control peptides (ViraFEST assay). The ViraFEST assay was used in the study, in which antigen-specific T cells were expanded with peptide pools and expanded clonotypes were subsequently identified by TCR sequencing. Positive SARS-CoV-2 PCR tests in the convalescent patients dated from March to December 2020, before Alpha, Beta and Delta variants emerged in the United States. Each well held around 1.9 million PBMCs cultured with roughly 10 ug/ml peptide pools in IMDM containing around 5% human AB serum and 10 IU/ml IL-2. On days 3 and 7, half of the culture medium was replaced with fresh IL-2-containing medium. After 10 to 11 days of culture, CD4+ T cells were isolated by negative selection with the EasySep CD4+ T cell isolation kit. Ficoll-Paque Plus gradient centrifugation was used to isolate PBMCs from whole blood, and the isolated PBMCs were then either used fresh or cryopreserved at -140C. Culture conditions were generally each tested in triplicate wells.

The source of this sequence is a human donor with COVID-19. Sequences were derived from cultured CD4+ T cells from blood, sampled after SARS-CoV-2 vaccination.

The CDR3 loop reads CASSPGGGLNTEAFF. Here is the DNA: TGTGCCAGCAGCCCCGGGGGGGGATTGAACACTGAAGCTTTCTTT. The V and J segments used are TRBV6-1 and TRBJ1-1; TRBD1 is perhaps the D gene, given 5 matching bases. The germline V gene provides CDR1 MNHNS and CDR2 SASEGT. V sheds 6 bases and J sheds 0 bases, leaving 14 bases between their ends. Taken from cysteine to phenylalanine, the CDR3 has 15 residues. CDR3 DNA is the only sequence kept; it has 45 bases, read in frame from the first base.